Each of the 25 T cell receptor beta chains below was sequenced from the same sample in a study of graft-versus-host responses after intestinal transplantation. TCRdb's table, derived via immunoSEQ multiplex PCR, lists solely in-frame clones and lacks some. The table has tens of thousands of clones, 70% to 90% seen once; the top ten hold about 2.7%. For these TCRs, the target antigens are not known. The specimen was unstimulated CD8+ T cells sorted from spleen or lymph node cells, collected before intestinal transplant. Source of these receptors: a human donor who received an intestinal transplant.

The V call is TRBV13, the J call TRBJ2-1; 9 bases agree with TRBD2. V dropped 0 bases and J dropped 5; count of bases not matched to a gene: 2. The CDR3 has 15 amino acids. Germline V gives CDR1 PRHDT, CDR2 FYEKMQ (reference sequence). The chain's CDR3 is CASSLGLAGHNEQFF. DNA of the CDR3: TGTGCCAGCAGCTTAGGGCTAGCGGGGCACAATGAGCAGTTCTTC.

The chain is built from TRBV6-6 and TRBJ2-1; maybe TRBD1 (6 bases). The CDR3 totals 15 residues. Germline V gene lookup returns CDR1 MNHNY and CDR2 SVGAGI (reference sequence). V was clipped by 5 bases and J by 1 base, with 12 bases between them. The CDR3 spells CASSSWGRSYNEQFF. The CDR3, as DNA: TGTGCCAGCAGTAGTTGGGGGCGGTCCTACAATGAGCAGTTCTTC.

J is TRBJ2-5 and V is TRBV27; 7 bases map to TRBD1. The CDR3 length is 14 residues. With V trimmed by 6 bases and J by 5 bases, 9 bases remained unmatched. Germline V gene sequence: CDR1 MNHEY, CDR2 SMNVEV (reference sequence). CDR3 sequence reads: CASSGDSAFETQYF. In DNA, the CDR3 is TGTGCCAGCAGCGGGGACAGTGCCTTTGAGACCCAGTACTTC.

This chain links TRBV6-6 with TRBJ1-6, with 10 bases lining up with TRBD1. The CDR3 sequence is 16 residues long. Germline-derived CDR1 and CDR2 are MNHNY and SVGAGI (reference sequence). Trimming took 7 bases from V and 6 from J; bases not matched to a gene: 9. CDR3 DNA sequence: TGTGCCAGCACAGAGACAGGGGGCACTTTTAATTCACCCCTCCACTTT. This gives the protein CASTETGGTFNSPLHF.

In the case of this clone: Different DNA sequences within this sample yield the same CDR3. This chain connects TRBV28 to TRBJ2-1, with TRBD2 matching over 8 bases. The germline V gene has CDR1 MDHEN and CDR2 SYDVKM. The CDR3 has 17 amino acids. Germline trimming cut 4 bases from V and 5 bases from J; bases unmatched to any gene: 13. The CDR3 nucleotides read TGTGCCAGCAGTTCCATTGTAGTGGAGCGGGAGAACAATGAGCAGTTCTTC. Amino acids: CASSSIVVERENNEQFF.

The chain couples TRBV10-3 to TRBJ2-7, with TRBD2 matching over 12 bases. The CDR3 covers 13 residues. V shed 4 bases and J 5 bases; nucleotides not matched to a gene: 0. Germline V gene lookup returns CDR1 ENHRY and CDR2 SYGVKD. CDR3 loop: CAISGTSGDEQYF. The DNA of the CDR3 is TGTGCCATCAGTGGGACTAGCGGGGACGAGCAGTACTTC.

The V and J genes are TRBV9 and TRBJ2-1; 11 bases map to TRBD2. The germline V gene encodes CDR1 SGDLS and CDR2 YYNGEE. This CDR3 region has 15 residues. The J segment lost 6 bases and the V segment lost 4 bases, leaving 6 bases of the junction unmatched. CDR3 protein: CASSTGTSGTNEQFF. The DNA of the CDR3 is TGTGCCAGCAGCACCGGGACTAGCGGCACCAATGAGCAGTTCTTC. The full variable domain, with the rest looked up from reference TRBV9 and TRBJ2-1, is DSGVTQTPKHLITATGQRVTLRCSPRSGDLSVYWYQQSLDQGLQFLIQYYNGEERAKGNILERFSAQQFPDLHSELNLSSLELGDSALYFCASSTGTSGTNEQFFGPGTRLTVL.

This chain connects TRBV27 to TRBJ2-7; D call uncertain. The CDR3 has 13 amino acids. Germline V gene data show CDR1 as MNHEY and CDR2 as SMNVEV (reference sequence). V was pared by 5 bases and J by 4 bases, with 12 bases between. CDR3 amino acids: CASSPDFKYEQYF. In DNA form, the CDR3 reads TGTGCCAGCAGTCCCGACTTTAAATACGAGCAGTACTTC.

The V and J genes are TRBV6-1 and TRBJ1-1, with D perhaps TRBD1 (6 bases). The CDR3 contains 14 residues. Trimming cost V 7 bases and J 6 bases, with 18 bases left between them. Germline CDR1 reads MNHNS; CDR2 reads SASEGT. The CDR3 region has the DNA TGTGCCAGCAACCCAGGGGTGCTTATATCTGAAGCTTTCTTT. Protein product: CASNPGVLISEAFF.

The CDR3 protein is CASRGTGGNTGELFF. CDR3 sequence (DNA): TGTGCCAGCAGGGGGACAGGGGGTAACACCGGGGAGCTGTTTTTT. This chain joins TRBV5-4 and TRBJ2-2, with 11 bases fitting TRBD1. The germline gives CDR1 SGHNT, CDR2 YYREEE (reference sequence). This CDR3 contains 15 residues. V was clipped by 5 bases and J by 2 bases; unmatched bases: 2. The full variable domain, with the rest looked up from reference TRBV5-4 and TRBJ2-2, is ETGVTQSPTHLIKTRGQQVTLRCSSQSGHNTVSWYQQALGQGPQFIFQYYREEENGRGNFPPRFSGLQFPNYSSELNVNALELDDSALYLCASRGTGGNTGELFFGEGSRLTVL.

The CDR3 bases are TGTGCCAGCAGTGAAGGTCCTAGCGGGGGGATAAAGACCCAGTACTTC. Protein sequence: CASSEGPSGGIKTQYF. The chain has TRBV2 and TRBJ2-5, with TRBD2 matching 11 bases. The CDR3 runs 16 residues. Germline V CDR1 and CDR2: SNHLY, FYNNEI. V dropped 1 base and J dropped 6; count of bases not matched to a gene: 7. Full variable domain (rest looked up from reference TRBV2 and TRBJ2-5): EPEVTQTPSHQVTQMGQEVILRCVPISNHLYFYWYRQILGQKVEFLVSFYNNEISEKSEIFDDQFSVERPDGSNFTLKIRSTKLEDSAMYFCASSEGPSGGIKTQYFGPGTRLLVL.

V is TRBV28 and J is TRBJ1-1, with TRBD1 as a possible D gene (5 bases). The CDR3 contains 16 residues. The germline V gene encodes CDR1 MDHEN and CDR2 SYDVKM. V lost 3 bases, J lost 4 bases, and 18 bases lay in between. As DNA, the CDR3 is TGTGCCAGCAGTTTGGTAGGGGTGGGAATTGGCACTGAAGCTTTCTTT. It encodes CASSLVGVGIGTEAFF.

The chain joins TRBV29-1 to TRBJ2-5; D is possibly TRBD2 (6 bases). V lost 7 bases, J lost 4 bases, and 19 bases lay in between. The CDR3 runs to 14 residues. Germline CDR1 and CDR2: SQVTM and ANQGSEA. This CDR3 reads CSADIGIGGETQYF. The CDR3 DNA follows: TGCAGCGCTGACATAGGCATCGGGGGAGAGACCCAGTACTTC. Variable domain in full (rest from reference TRBV29-1 and TRBJ2-5): SAVISQKPSRDICQRGTSLTIQCQVDSQVTMMFWYRQQPGQSLTLIATANQGSEATYESGFVIDKFPISRPNLTFSTLTVSNMSPEDSSIYLCSADIGIGGETQYFGPGTRLLVL.

This clone was seen a handful of times. The chain links TRBV7-9 to TRBJ1-1; 9 nucleotides line up with TRBD1. The CDR3 spans 17 residues. Trimming at V came to 1 base and at J to 3 bases, leaving 9 bases not matched to a gene. The germline V gene encodes CDR1 SEHNR and CDR2 FQNEAQ (reference sequence). CDR3 region: CASSLDHRGPGDTEAFF. The CDR3 nucleotides read TGTGCCAGCAGCTTAGACCACAGGGGGCCGGGGGACACTGAAGCTTTCTTT. The whole variable domain, remainder taken from reference TRBV7-9 and TRBJ1-1, is DTGVSQNPRHKITKRGQNVTFRCDPISEHNRLYWYRQTLGQGPEFLTYFQNEAQLEKSRLLSDRFSAERPKGSFSTLEIQRTEQGDSAMYLCASSLDHRGPGDTEAFFGQGTRLTVV.

This clone was observed once. The V gene is TRBV25-1, the J gene TRBJ2-1; 9 bases fit TRBD2. Trimming removed 7 bases from V and 1 base from J; junction bases left unmatched: 14. CDR3 length equals 18 residues. The germline gives CDR1 MGHDK, CDR2 SYGVNS. Here the CDR3 DNA reads TGTGCCAGCACCCCGAGAGCGGGAGGCGAAGGGTCCTACAATGAGCAGTTCTTC. Residues: CASTPRAGGEGSYNEQFF.

The rearrangement links TRBV12-5 to TRBJ1-2, with a possible D match to TRBD1 (5 bases). There are 14 residues in the CDR3. Germline V gene data show CDR1 as LGHNT and CDR2 as FRNRAP. The V and J ends lost 1 base and 4 bases respectively, with 10 bases between them. CDR3 bases: TGTGCTAGTGGTTTGGGGGGCCGTCCCTATGGCTACACCTTC. This translates into CASGLGGRPYGYTF.

The chain employs TRBV6-5 and TRBJ1-1; no definite D call. The CDR3 runs to 15 residues. Germline V gene lookup returns CDR1 MNHEY and CDR2 SVGAGI. Trimming stripped 2 bases from V and 0 bases from J, with 10 bases between. In DNA form, the CDR3 reads TGTGCCAGCAGTTACAACGGGGAGATGAACACTGAAGCTTTCTTT. Amino acid sequence: CASSYNGEMNTEAFF.

This chain's CDR3 is CASSGASVLHEQYF. CDR3 DNA sequence: TGTGCCAGCAGCGGAGCGAGCGTGCTCCACGAGCAGTACTTC. V and J are TRBV2 and TRBJ2-7; D ambiguous. The CDR3 consists of 14 residues. Per germline, CDR1 SNHLY and CDR2 FYNNEI. Trimming took 6 bases from V and 5 from J, leaving 17 bases between them.

The chain links TRBV19 to TRBJ1-1, with 7 positions matching TRBD1. Per germline, CDR1 LNHDA and CDR2 SQIVND (reference sequence). This CDR3 has 14 residues. Losses at the gene ends were 5 bases for V and 5 bases for J; bases not matched to a gene: 8. CDR3: CASSPRTGVTEAFF. The CDR3 DNA is TGTGCCAGTAGTCCTAGAACAGGGGTTACTGAAGCTTTCTTT.

The table lists this clone with a count of one. This rearrangement joins TRBV27 to TRBJ2-1; 8 nucleotides align to TRBD2. The V and J ends lost 0 bases and 4 bases, in that order; junction bases with no gene match: 2. CDR3 length: 15 amino acids. Germline assignment: CDR1 MNHEY and CDR2 SMNVEV (reference sequence). The CDR3 protein is CASSLSSGDYNEQFF. CDR3 coding DNA: TGTGCCAGCAGTTTATCTAGCGGGGATTACAATGAGCAGTTCTTC.

The rearrangement uses TRBV9 and TRBJ1-2; TRBD1 matches 9 bases. The germline CDR1 and CDR2 sequences are SGDLS and YYNGEE. CDR3 length equals 14 residues. V was clipped by 5 bases and J by 2 bases; unmatched bases: 4. CDR3 residues: CASRTDRGNYGYTF. CDR3 nucleotides: TGTGCCAGCAGGACGGACAGGGGAAACTATGGCTACACCTTC.

This clone was detected only once. The chain carries TRBV7-6 and TRBJ1-5; D is possibly TRBD1 (5 bases). The CDR3 length is 13 residues. Trimming removed 1 base at V and 6 bases at J, with 7 bases between. CDR1 and CDR2 (germline): SGHVS, FNYEAQ. CDR3 coding DNA: TGTGCCAGCAGCTTAGAAGGGGTTCAGCCCCAGCATTTT. Translation: CASSLEGVQPQHF.

V and J are TRBV7-6 and TRBJ2-1; 10 bases are shared with TRBD1. The CDR3 covers 15 residues. Germline CDR1 is SGHVS and CDR2 is FNYEAQ. The V gene end was trimmed by 5 bases and the J gene end by 7 bases; junction bases not matched to a gene: 8. DNA of the CDR3: TGTGCCAGCAGCCGCGGGACAGGGGTTCCTAATGAGCAGTTCTTC. Translation: CASSRGTGVPNEQFF.

The chain carries TRBV19 and TRBJ2-4, with no clear D. This CDR3 spans 14 amino acids. V lost 7 bases, J lost 0 bases, and 10 bases lay in between. Germline V gene lookup returns CDR1 LNHDA and CDR2 SQIVND (reference sequence). This CDR3 is CASISFLAKNIQYF. The CDR3 nucleotides are TGTGCCAGTATTTCTTTCCTAGCCAAAAACATTCAGTACTTC. Using reference TRBV19 and TRBJ2-4 for the parts outside the CDR3, the full variable domain is DGGITQSPKYLFRKEGQNVTLSCEQNLNHDAMYWYRQDPGQGLRLIYYSQIVNDFQKGDIAEGYSVSREKKESFPLTVTSAQKNPTAFYLCASISFLAKNIQYFGAGTRLSVL.

The rearrangement joins TRBV15 to TRBJ2-7; the D gene is possibly TRBD1 (6 bases). The germline gives CDR1 LNHNV, CDR2 YYDKDF (reference sequence). Trimming took 0 bases from V and 3 from J, leaving 15 bases between them. The CDR3 covers 16 residues. The CDR3 here is CATSREAGTLGYEQYF. The CDR3 region has the DNA TGTGCCACCAGCAGAGAAGCCGGGACATTGGGCTACGAGCAGTACTTC.